This T cell receptor (beta chain) stems from a study of shared clonotypes between healthy human individuals. Sequencing was at deep level. Assay used: immunoSEQ multiplex PCR; TCRdb lists only in-frame clones, some missing. The profile shows some 470,000 clones, over 65% of them singletons. In the case of this clone: Its antigen is unidentified.

This CDR3 region has 14 residues. Germline loops: CDR1 MNHEY, CDR2 SVGAGI. The V end was cut by 6 bases, the J end by 0 bases, with 6 bases between. Healthy and HIV-negative, the adult donors had no recent acute infections or vaccinations. Whole-study findings and limits: An anticipated effect of sequencing depth on clonotype sharing among donors was recognized.

Sequenced sample: PBMCs. This receptor was taken from a woman between 35 and 50 years old in good health. Some clones in this sample may be carry-over from other donors' samples. J is TRBJ2-6 and V is TRBV6-5; unclear D gene. The CDR3 bases are TGTGCCAGCAGACTCTTCTCTGGGGCCAACGTCCTGACTTTC. It codes for CASRLFSGANVLTF.